This T cell receptor beta chain was obtained from a study of OX40 agonist ivuxolimab in advanced cancers. Across the study: Patients treated during dose escalation were battling hepatocellular carcinoma, melanoma, renal cell or head and neck cancer.

V dropped 6 bases and J dropped 6; count of bases not matched to a gene: 8. Per germline, CDR1 SGHRS and CDR2 YFSETQ. The CDR3 has 14 amino acids. Clones were sequenced by immunoSEQ multiplex PCR, and TCRdb holds only the in-frame ones, with some missing. The data contain roughly 70,000 clones, around 88% of them singletons. The chain links TRBV5-1 to TRBJ2-7, with 11 bases aligning to TRBD1. The sequencing here drew on CD4+ or CD8+ T cells sorted from blood, taken in a trial of the OX40 agonist ivuxolimab. The sequence derives from an adult with an advanced solid tumor such as melanoma, head and neck, liver or kidney cancer. CDR3: CASTGTGGSLEQYF. The CDR3 coding sequence is TGCGCCAGCACCGGGACAGGGGGTTCCCTCGAGCAGTACTTC.